This T cell receptor beta chain comes out of a study of sequential checkpoint blockade in melanoma. Across the whole study: Maintenance nivolumab came after either treatment sequence.

The data were produced by immunoSEQ multiplex PCR, yet TCRdb's version contains in-frame clones alone and is incomplete. The table includes about 10,000 clones, over 75% detected once. Sample treatment: randomized to nivolumab then ipilimumab (arm A) or the reverse (arm B). V was shortened by 2 bases and J by 0 bases, with 11 bases between the two germline ends. CDR3 size: 15 residues. Germline-derived CDR1 and CDR2 are SGHTS and YDEGEE. The chain employs TRBV5-8 and TRBJ1-1; TRBD1 might be the D (6 bases). The sequence was collected from a human donor with melanoma. The specimen was CD8+ T cells sorted from blood (inferred from file names), collected from a patient given nivolumab and ipilimumab in sequence. Here the CDR3 DNA reads TGTGCCAGCAGCTTAGCGCAGGGGATGAACACTGAAGCTTTCTTT. It translates to CASSLAQGMNTEAFF.